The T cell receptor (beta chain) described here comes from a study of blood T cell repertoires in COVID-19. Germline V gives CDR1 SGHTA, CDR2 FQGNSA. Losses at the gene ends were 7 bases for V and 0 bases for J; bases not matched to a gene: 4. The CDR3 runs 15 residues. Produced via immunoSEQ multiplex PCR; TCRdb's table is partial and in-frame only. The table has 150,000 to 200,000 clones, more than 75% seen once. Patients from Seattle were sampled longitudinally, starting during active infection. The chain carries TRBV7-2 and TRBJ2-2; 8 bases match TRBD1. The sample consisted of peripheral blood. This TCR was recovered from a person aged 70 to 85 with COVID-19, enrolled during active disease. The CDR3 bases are TGTGCCAGCACCTTGGACAGGGCGAACACCGGGGAGCTGTTTTTT. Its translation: CASTLDRANTGELFF.